This TCR beta chain was recorded in a study of blood T cell repertoires in COVID-19. Study-wide context: Collection of acute and convalescent COVID-19 samples took place in the United States, Italy and Spain.

The ends lost 4 bases at V and 8 bases at J; junction bases unmatched: 10. Germline V lookup: CDR1 SGHDN, CDR2 FVKESK. This CDR3 region has 16 residues. In the original analysis: Amplifying reference gene primers gave estimates of nucleated cell counts. Data came from immunoSEQ multiplex PCR; TCRdb stores just in-frame clones and leaves some out. V, J and clone size are those of that table, while D and trimming were read from the DNA. The sample consists of about 100,000 clones, approximately 90% of them appearing once. The clonotype was recovered from a man aged 60 to 75 with acute or convalescent COVID-19. Material for sequencing was peripheral blood. The rearrangement links TRBV14 to TRBJ2-1; 11 nucleotides line up with TRBD2. The CDR3 DNA follows: TGTGCCAGCAGCCCTCTACTAGCGGGAGATAGGGATGAGCAGTTCTTC. Translating gives CASSPLLAGDRDEQFF. Complete variable domain (other parts from reference TRBV14 and TRBJ2-1): EAGVTQFPSHSVIEKGQTVTLRCDPISGHDNLYWYRRVMGKEIKFLLHFVKESKQDESGMPNNRFLAERTGGTYSTLKVQPAELEDSGVYFCASSPLLAGDRDEQFFGPGTRLTVL.